This T cell receptor (beta chain) is from a study of T cell responses to AZD1222 COVID-19 vaccine. Study-level results: Scientists sampled the repertoires only once the peak T cell response had passed. Donors were chiefly white British, with a greater number of females, and clonal diversity was perhaps underestimated.

Produced via immunoSEQ multiplex PCR; TCRdb's table is partial and in-frame only. The data contain around 160,000 clones, about 90% of them seen just once; the ten biggest clones take up around 2.8%. In the case of this clone: Its antigen remains unknown.

The sequencing used peripheral blood, collected on day 0 of MenACWY control vaccination. The sequence derives from an adult in good health.

This CDR3 reads CASSVGQGYTEAFF. In DNA form, the CDR3 reads TGTGCCAGTAGTGTGGGACAGGGGTACACTGAAGCTTTCTTT. The J gene is TRBJ1-1, the V gene TRBV19, with 10 bases lining up with TRBD1. Per the germline V gene, CDR1 is LNHDA and CDR2 is SQIVND (reference sequence). Germline trimming cut 5 bases from V and 3 bases from J; bases unmatched to any gene: 3. The CDR3 is 14 residues long.